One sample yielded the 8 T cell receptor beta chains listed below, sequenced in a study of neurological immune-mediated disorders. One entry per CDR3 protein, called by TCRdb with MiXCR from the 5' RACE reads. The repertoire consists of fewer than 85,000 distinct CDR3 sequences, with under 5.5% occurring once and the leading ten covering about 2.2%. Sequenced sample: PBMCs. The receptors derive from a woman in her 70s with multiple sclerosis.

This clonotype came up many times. CDR3 sequence: CASSLQGAYEQYF. Written as DNA, the CDR3 is TGTGCCAGCAGCTTGCAGGGGGCCTACGAGCAGTACTTC. The rearrangement uses TRBV5-5 and TRBJ2-7; 7 bases are a match to TRBD1. Germline V gene data show CDR1 as SGHKS and CDR2 as YYEKEE (reference sequence). The CDR3 has 13 amino acids. The V and J ends lost 1 base and 2 bases, in that order; junction bases with no gene match: 0.

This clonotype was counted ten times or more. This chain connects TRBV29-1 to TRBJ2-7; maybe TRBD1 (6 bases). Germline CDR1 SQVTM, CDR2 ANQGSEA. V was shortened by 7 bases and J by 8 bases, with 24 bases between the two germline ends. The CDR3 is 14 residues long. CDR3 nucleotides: TGCAGCGCCCTGTTGGGGACATATTACGAGAAGCAGTACTTC. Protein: CSALLGTYYEKQYF.

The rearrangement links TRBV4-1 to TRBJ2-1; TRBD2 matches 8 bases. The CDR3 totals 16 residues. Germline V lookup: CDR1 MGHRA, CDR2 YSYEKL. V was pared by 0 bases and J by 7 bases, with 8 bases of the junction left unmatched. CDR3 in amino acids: CASSQDLGLALNEQFF. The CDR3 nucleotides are TGCGCCAGCAGCCAAGATTTAGGACTAGCTTTGAATGAGCAGTTCTTC.

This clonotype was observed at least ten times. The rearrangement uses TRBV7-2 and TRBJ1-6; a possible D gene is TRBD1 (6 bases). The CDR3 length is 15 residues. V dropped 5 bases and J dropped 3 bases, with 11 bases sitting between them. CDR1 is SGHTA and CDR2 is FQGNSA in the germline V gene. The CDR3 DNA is TGTGCCAGCAGCAGCCAGACAGGCTATAATTCACCCCTCCACTTT. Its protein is CASSSQTGYNSPLHF.

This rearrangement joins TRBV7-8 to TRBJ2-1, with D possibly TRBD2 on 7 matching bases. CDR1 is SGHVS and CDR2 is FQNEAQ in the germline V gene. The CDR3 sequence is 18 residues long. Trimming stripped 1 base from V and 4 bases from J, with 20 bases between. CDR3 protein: CASSLGGGGGSLYNEQFF. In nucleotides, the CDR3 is TGTGCCAGCAGCTTAGGAGGGGGTGGCGGGAGCCTTTACAATGAGCAGTTCTTC.

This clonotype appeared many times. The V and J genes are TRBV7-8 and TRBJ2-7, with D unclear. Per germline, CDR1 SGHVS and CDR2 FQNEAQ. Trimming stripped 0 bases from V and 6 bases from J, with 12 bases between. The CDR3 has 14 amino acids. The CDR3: CASSLAPRPLEQYF. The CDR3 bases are TGTGCCAGCAGCTTAGCGCCGAGGCCTCTCGAGCAGTACTTC.

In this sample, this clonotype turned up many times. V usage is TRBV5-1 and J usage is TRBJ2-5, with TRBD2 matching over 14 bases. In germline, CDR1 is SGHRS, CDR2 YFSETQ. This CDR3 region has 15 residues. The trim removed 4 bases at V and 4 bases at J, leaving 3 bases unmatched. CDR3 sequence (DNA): TGCGCCAGCAGCCCCGGACTAGCGGGAGGAGAGACCCAGTACTTC. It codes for CASSPGLAGGETQYF.

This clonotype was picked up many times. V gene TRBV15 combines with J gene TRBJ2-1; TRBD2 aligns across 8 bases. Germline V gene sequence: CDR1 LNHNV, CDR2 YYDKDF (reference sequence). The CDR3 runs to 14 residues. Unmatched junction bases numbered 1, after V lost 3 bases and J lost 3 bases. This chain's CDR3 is CATSSSGIYNEQFF. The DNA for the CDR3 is TGTGCCACCAGCAGTAGCGGGATCTACAATGAGCAGTTCTTC.